A selection of T cell receptor beta chains follows, all from one sample in a study of T cells in Graves' hyperthyroidism and ophthalmopathy. A single record per CDR3 protein comes from TCRdb applying MiXCR to the multiplex PCR reads. Of 610,000 or so distinct CDR3 sequences in the sample, roughly 46% were seen once. Material: peripheral blood or thyroid tissue (not recorded which). Every receptor here comes from a woman between 18 and 29 years old with Graves' hyperthyroidism. The CDR3 runs from the conserved cysteine through the conserved F or W. The D gene is left open where the match is weak. Clone size is not always given. Where it is, it says once, few, many or a class for expanded clones.

clone_size	v_call	j_call	d_call	cdr3_nt	cdr3_aa
-	TRBV20-1	TRBJ2-7	-	TGCAGTGCTCATCCCACGGGCTCCTACGAGCAGTACTTC	CSAHPTGSYEQYF
-	TRBV11-2	TRBJ2-5	-	TGCGCCAGCAGCCAACCGGGACTTGACTTTTTCTTC	CASSQPGLDFFF
-	TRBV10-3	TRBJ1-1	-	TGTGCCATCAGTGAGGGGGGGGAAGGGACTGAAGCTTTCTTT	CAISEGGEGTEAFF
many	TRBV12-3/TRBV12-4	TRBJ1-5	-	TGTGCCAGCAGTCGGGGGGACGAACAGCCCCAGCATTTT	CASSRGDEQPQHF
many	TRBV12-3/TRBV12-4	TRBJ1-3	-	TGTGCCAGCAGTTTACGGCGCAAGCTCTCTGGAAACACCATATATTTT	CASSLRRKLSGNTIYF
many	TRBV6-2/TRBV6-3	TRBJ2-7	TRBD1	TGTGCCAGCAGCGATCCCTCAGGACAGGGCTACGAGCAGTACTTC	CASSDPSGQGYEQYF
-	TRBV7-9	TRBJ1-1	-	TGTGCCAGCAGCTGGGGACACCCTGAAGCTTTCTTT	CASSWGHPEAFF
-	TRBV7-2	TRBJ2-1	-	TGTGCCAGCAGCTTAGTAGCCCGGCAGCTCAATGAGCAGTTCTTC	CASSLVARQLNEQFF
-	TRBV9	TRBJ1-5	TRBD1	TGTGCCAGCAGCCAAGGGGACAGGGGTCAGCCCCAGCATTTT	CASSQGDRGQPQHF
-	TRBV29-1	TRBJ1-2	-	TGCAGCGTTGAAGGGATCGATGGCTACACCTTC	CSVEGIDGYTF
-	TRBV5-1	TRBJ2-2	-	TGCGCCAGCAGCCCTTCAGGGAGCCTTGGGACCGGGGAGCTGTTTTTT	CASSPSGSLGTGELFF
-	TRBV15	TRBJ1-2	-	TGTGCCACCAGCAGAGATCGGGTCTACACCTTC	CATSRDRVYTF
-	TRBV7-6	TRBJ2-5	-	TGTGCCAGCAGCTCGGGACCTGGGGGGGAGACCCAGTACTTC	CASSSGPGGETQYF
-	TRBV7-9	TRBJ2-7	TRBD2	TGTGCCAGCAGCCCCGGACTAGCGGAACAATACGAGCAGTACTTC	CASSPGLAEQYEQYF
many	TRBV20-1	TRBJ2-5	-	TGCAGTGCTGCTGGTAGACCCAGCCAAGAGACCCAGTACTTC	CSAAGRPSQETQYF
-	TRBV19	TRBJ2-3	TRBD2	TGTGCCAGTACAGGACTAGCGGGACCAGATACGCAGTATTTT	CASTGLAGPDTQYF
-	TRBV7-2	TRBJ1-4	-	TGTGCCAGCAGCTTAGAGCCGGGTCCGAGGGGAAATGAAAAACTGTTTTTT	CASSLEPGPRGNEKLFF
-	TRBV10-3	TRBJ1-5	-	TGTGCCATCAGGAGGGACTTGGGGCAAGAAGAGACCCAGCATTTT	CAIRRDLGQEETQHF
many	TRBV11-3	TRBJ2-5	-	TGTGCCAGCAGCTTAGTTGGCGGCCCCCAAGAGACCCAGTACTTC	CASSLVGGPQETQYF
-	TRBV7-3	TRBJ2-1	TRBD2	TGTGCCAGCAGCTTAATGGGGACTATGGACTACAATGAGCAGTTCTTC	CASSLMGTMDYNEQFF
many	TRBV5-8	TRBJ2-5	TRBD2	TGTGCCAGCAGCTTGGTTGCGGGAGTATTAGAGACCCAGTACTTC	CASSLVAGVLETQYF
-	TRBV20-1	TRBJ2-7	TRBD2	TGCAGTGCGCGCGGGGGGGGGGCCCCCTACGAGCAGTACTTC	CSARGGGAPYEQYF
once	TRBV11-3	TRBJ1-2	-	TGTGCCAGCAGCTCCTCCGGGAGCGACGTGCGGGGCTACACCTTC	CASSSSGSDVRGYTF
-	TRBV7-9	TRBJ1-3	-	TGTGCCAGCAGCCCAGCTGGGGACACCATATATTTT	CASSPAGDTIYF
-	TRBV29-1	TRBJ2-5	-	TGCAGCGTTGCCATAGTCACGACCCAGTACTTC	CSVAIVTTQYF
many	TRBV19	TRBJ1-5	-	TGTGCCACCGGGCGGGGAAGTGGCAATCAGCCCCAGCATTTT	CATGRGSGNQPQHF
few	TRBV2	TRBJ1-6	-	TGTGCCAGCAGAGGGGGCTCCTATAATTCACCCCTCCACTTT	CASRGGSYNSPLHF
-	TRBV12-5	TRBJ2-1	-	TGTGCTAGTGGTTTGGACTATAGTGGGCACAATGAGCAGTTCTTC	CASGLDYSGHNEQFF
many	TRBV2	TRBJ1-1	-	TGTGCCAGCAGTGAGAGGCGGATGAACACTGAAGCTTTCTTT	CASSERRMNTEAFF